The 28 T cell receptor beta chains given below trace back to one sample, sequenced in a study of OX40 agonist ivuxolimab in advanced cancers. Profiling relied on immunoSEQ multiplex PCR, and the TCRdb table lists in-frame clones only, not all of them. The sample contains some 65,000 clones, roughly 84% of which appear only once. The material sequenced was CD4+ or CD8+ T cells sorted from blood, taken in a trial of the OX40 agonist ivuxolimab. These receptors all stem from an adult with an advanced solid tumor such as melanoma, head and neck, liver or kidney cancer.

The V gene is TRBV11-2, the J gene TRBJ2-3; TRBD1 matches 7 bases. Germline CDR1 is SGHAT and CDR2 is FQNNGV. CDR3 length: 14 amino acids. The trim removed 5 bases at V and 7 bases at J, leaving 9 bases unmatched. Here the CDR3 DNA reads TGTGCCAGCAGCAAAAACCGGGACAGCAATACGCAGTATTTT. This translates into CASSKNRDSNTQYF.

Written as DNA, the CDR3 is TGTGCCAGCAGTGAAGCGCTTCTATGGGGGCACGGTTCACCCCTCCACTTT. It codes for CASSEALLWGHGSPLHF. The chain has TRBV2 and TRBJ1-6, with D possibly matching TRBD1 (6 bases). CDR3 length equals 17 residues. Trimming left V 0 bases short and J 9 bases short, with 18 bases between. Germline CDR1 reads SNHLY; CDR2 reads FYNNEI.

This clone has a handful of counts. The J gene is TRBJ1-2, the V gene TRBV7-2, with D maybe TRBD1 (6 bases). Trimming pared 1 base from V and 11 bases from J, leaving 14 bases between. From germline, CDR1 is SGHTA and CDR2 FQGNSA. This CDR3 is 13 amino acids long. The CDR3 nucleotides read TGTGCCAGCAGCTTAGGGGCAACAGGGTTTTACACCTTC. It specifies CASSLGATGFYTF.

A single count supports this clone. This chain uses TRBV6-5 with TRBJ1-5; 8 nucleotides line up with TRBD1. J gave up 1 base and V 6 bases, and 5 bases lay outside the gene matches. Germline assignment: CDR1 MNHEY and CDR2 SVGAGI. The CDR3 runs to 15 residues. CDR3 residues: CASRGDRQSNQPQHF. The CDR3 DNA reads TGTGCCAGCAGAGGGGACAGGCAAAGCAATCAGCCCCAGCATTTT.

This chain joins TRBV7-2 and TRBJ1-3; D is uncertain. CDR1 and CDR2 from the germline V gene are SGHTA and FQGNSA. The V end lost 4 bases, the J end lost 2 bases, and 12 bases lay between the germline ends. The CDR3 runs 15 residues. The CDR3 coding sequence is TGTGCCAGCAGCTACGACCCCAGCACTGGAAACACCATATATTTT. Residues: CASSYDPSTGNTIYF. The variable domain in full, completed from reference TRBV7-2 and TRBJ1-3, reads GAGVSQSPSNKVTEKGKDVELRCDPISGHTALYWYRQSLGQGLEFLIYFQGNSAPDKSGLPSDRFSAERTGGSVSTLTIQRTQQEDSAVYLCASSYDPSTGNTIYFGEGSWLTVV.

The chain couples TRBV19 to TRBJ1-5, with 11 bases lining up with TRBD1. The germline V gene encodes CDR1 LNHDA and CDR2 SQIVND (reference sequence). The CDR3 spans 17 residues. V was pared by 3 bases and J by 0 bases, with 4 bases of the junction left unmatched. The CDR3 reads CASSIWTGGFSNQPQHF. The DNA for the CDR3 is TGTGCCAGTAGTATCTGGACAGGGGGCTTTAGCAATCAGCCCCAGCATTTT.

In this sample, this clone turned up a few times. The J gene is TRBJ1-2, the V gene TRBV6-6; D ambiguous. The CDR3 is made up of 13 amino acids. In germline, CDR1 is MNHNY, CDR2 SVGAGI (reference sequence). V was shortened by 0 bases and J by 3 bases, with 5 bases between the two germline ends. CDR3 coding DNA: TGTGCCAGCAGTTACTCCCCGGACTATGGCTACACCTTC. Protein sequence: CASSYSPDYGYTF.

The rearrangement links TRBV6-6 to TRBJ2-3; 8 positions agree with TRBD2. J was trimmed by 1 base and V by 4 bases; bases with no gene match: 7. Germline assignment: CDR1 MNHNY and CDR2 SVGAGI (reference sequence). The CDR3 sequence is 16 residues long. The CDR3 loop reads CASSSRGGGGTDTQYF. Here the CDR3 DNA reads TGTGCCAGCAGTTCCCGGGGGGGCGGAGGCACAGATACGCAGTATTTT.

This sequence joins TRBV5-1 and TRBJ1-2; D is perhaps TRBD1 (5 bases). Germline assignment: CDR1 SGHRS and CDR2 YFSETQ. Trimming cost V 3 bases and J 2 bases, with 11 bases left between them. CDR3 length equals 14 residues. CDR3 sequence (DNA): TGCGCCAGCAGCTCGGCGGGGGGGAACTATGGCTACACCTTC. Translated, it gives CASSSAGGNYGYTF.

The rearrangement uses TRBV7-9 and TRBJ2-3; D ambiguous. Looked up from germline, CDR1 is SEHNR and CDR2 is FQNEAQ (reference sequence). The V and J ends lost 5 bases and 4 bases respectively, with 13 bases between them. The CDR3 spans 14 residues. The DNA for the CDR3 is TGTGCCAGCAGCCTTCTTTCGGGCCCAGATACGCAGTATTTT. Translated, it gives CASSLLSGPDTQYF.

V and J are TRBV5-1 and TRBJ2-1, with 12 bases matching TRBD1. The CDR3 is 20 amino acids. Trimming removed 7 bases from V and 0 bases from J; junction bases left unmatched: 17. Germline CDR1 SGHRS, CDR2 YFSETQ. The CDR3: CASAWGRGTGGASSYNEQFF. The CDR3 DNA is TGCGCCAGCGCCTGGGGGAGAGGGACAGGGGGCGCGAGCTCCTACAATGAGCAGTTCTTC.

V is TRBV10-1 and J is TRBJ2-5; D may be TRBD1 or TRBD2 (7 bases each). Trimming cost V 6 bases and J 4 bases, with 15 bases left between them. The CDR3 covers 14 residues. The germline gives CDR1 WNHNN, CDR2 SYGVQD (reference sequence). CDR3 sequence reads: CASSLTGRGETQYF. The CDR3 DNA sequence: TGCGCCAGCAGCCTGACAGGGAGGGGAGAGACCCAGTACTTC.

The genes are TRBV19 and TRBJ1-4; D ambiguous. The CDR3 is 14 residues long. Germline V gene sequence: CDR1 LNHDA, CDR2 SQIVND (reference sequence). The V end lost 3 bases, the J end lost 3 bases, and 8 bases lay between the germline ends. CDR3 DNA: TGTGCCAGTAGTATGGGGTCCGCTAATGAAAAACTGTTTTTT. This encodes CASSMGSANEKLFF.

The J gene is TRBJ2-1, the V gene TRBV5-4, with TRBD2 matching over 7 bases. V shed 3 bases, J shed 3 bases, and the junction held 12 bases outside the gene matches. CDR1 SGHNT and CDR2 YYREEE come from the germline V gene (reference sequence). The CDR3 is 17 residues long. CDR3 DNA sequence: TGTGCCAGCAGCTCATACCGGGCCACGGGGGGCTACAATGAGCAGTTCTTC. Its translation is CASSSYRATGGYNEQFF.

The chain uses TRBV6-1 and TRBJ1-2; 10 nucleotides agree with TRBD1. Per germline, CDR1 MNHNS and CDR2 SASEGT. This CDR3 comprises 13 residues. With 8 bases clipped from V and 7 bases from J, the junction kept 7 bases outside the gene matches. CDR3 loop: CASEGQGFAGYTF. CDR3 sequence (DNA): TGTGCCAGCGAGGGACAGGGGTTCGCTGGCTACACCTTC.

This chain connects TRBV6-1 to TRBJ2-7, with no clear D. There are 13 residues in the CDR3. From germline, CDR1 is MNHNS and CDR2 SASEGT. The V end was cut by 3 bases, the J end by 3 bases, with 9 bases between. Here the CDR3 reads CASSDLGLYEQYF. In DNA, the CDR3 is TGTGCCAGCAGTGATCTCGGCCTCTACGAGCAGTACTTC.

V usage is TRBV18 and J usage is TRBJ1-5, with D uncertain. Trimming left V 2 bases short and J 1 base short, with 0 bases between. Looked up from germline, CDR1 is KGHSH and CDR2 is LQKENI. The CDR3 totals 12 residues. The chain's CDR3 is CASSPSNQPQHF. In nucleotides, the CDR3 is TGTGCCAGCTCACCAAGCAATCAGCCCCAGCATTTT.

The chain carries TRBV5-1 and TRBJ2-7, with 9 bases matching TRBD2. The CDR3 covers 16 residues. The junction had 13 bases not matched to a gene; V was cut back by 4 bases and J by 5 bases. Germline CDR1 reads SGHRS; CDR2 reads YFSETQ. The chain's CDR3 is CASSPGGGADWNEQYF. The CDR3 DNA sequence: TGCGCCAGCAGCCCTGGCGGGGGGGCCGATTGGAACGAGCAGTACTTC. Full variable domain (remainder filled in from reference TRBV5-1 and TRBJ2-7): KAGVTQTPRYLIKTRGQQVTLSCSPISGHRSVSWYQQTPGQGLQFLFEYFSETQRNKGNFPGRFSGRQFSNSRSEMNVSTLELGDSALYLCASSPGGGADWNEQYFGPGTRLTVT.

J is TRBJ1-1 and V is TRBV19; D is uncertain. Germline CDR1 reads LNHDA; CDR2 reads SQIVND (reference sequence). The CDR3 is made up of 14 amino acids. V lost 4 bases to trimming and J lost 0 bases, with 9 bases between them. This CDR3 is CASSRAFMNTEAFF. CDR3 nucleotides: TGTGCCAGTAGTAGGGCCTTCATGAACACTGAAGCTTTCTTT. Filled out from reference TRBV19 and TRBJ1-1, the complete variable domain reads DGGITQSPKYLFRKEGQNVTLSCEQNLNHDAMYWYRQDPGQGLRLIYYSQIVNDFQKGDIAEGYSVSREKKESFPLTVTSAQKNPTAFYLCASSRAFMNTEAFFGQGTRLTVV.

V usage is TRBV5-1 and J usage is TRBJ2-7; 9 nucleotides line up with TRBD1. V lost 3 bases and J lost 0; bases outside the gene matches: 7. Germline CDR1 and CDR2: SGHRS and YFSETQ. The CDR3 has 16 amino acids. The DNA of the CDR3 is TGCGCCAGCAGCTATACGGGACAGGGCATCTCCTACGAGCAGTACTTC. This encodes CASSYTGQGISYEQYF.

This rearrangement joins TRBV9 to TRBJ1-6, with a weak D call TRBD1 (5 bases). Trimming pared 6 bases from V and 5 bases from J, leaving 15 bases between. The CDR3 is 15 residues long. Germline V gives CDR1 SGDLS, CDR2 YYNGEE. This CDR3 reads CASNSGTGHNSPLHF. The CDR3 DNA sequence: TGTGCCAGCAACTCAGGGACCGGGCATAATTCACCCCTCCACTTT.

The V and J genes are TRBV11-2 and TRBJ1-6; D is unclear. The germline V gene has CDR1 SGHAT and CDR2 FQNNGV. The CDR3 loop spans 17 amino acids. V was shortened by 1 base and J by 9 bases, with 19 bases between the two germline ends. In nucleotides, the CDR3 is TGTGCCAGCAGCTTAGGCCAACCGGGGTTAGGGAGTTCACCCCTCCACTTT. Protein sequence: CASSLGQPGLGSSPLHF.

The chain links TRBV18 to TRBJ1-1; 8 bases fit TRBD1. CDR1 is KGHSH and CDR2 is LQKENI in the germline V gene. Losses at the gene ends were 4 bases for V and 5 bases for J; bases not matched to a gene: 6. The length of the CDR3 is 14 residues. DNA of the CDR3: TGTGCCAGCTCACGTGGGACAGGAGAGACTGAAGCTTTCTTT. Translated: CASSRGTGETEAFF. The whole variable domain, remainder taken from reference TRBV18 and TRBJ1-1, is NAGVMQNPRHLVRRRGQEARLRCSPMKGHSHVYWYRQLPEEGLKFMVYLQKENIIDESGMPKERFSAEFPKEGPSILRIQQVVRGDSAAYFCASSRGTGETEAFFGQGTRLTVV.

This clone was counted a few times. The CDR3 DNA follows: TGTGCCAGCAGCTTAAGGTTCAGCGGGGGGGACGAGCAGTACTTC. This sequence encodes CASSLRFSGGDEQYF. The chain joins TRBV7-2 to TRBJ2-7; 10 positions agree with TRBD2. CDR1 and CDR2 from the germline V gene are SGHTA and FQGNSA. The CDR3 loop spans 15 amino acids. Trimming took 2 bases from V and 5 from J; bases not matched to a gene: 6.

This clone was found once. One junction end does not reproduce the germline sequence, and a read error may be involved. This chain's CDR3 is CASRQVGIERTDTQYF. The CDR3 coding sequence is TGCGCCAGCAGGCAAGTGGGCATCGAACGCACAGATACGCAGTATTTT. The chain links TRBV4-1 to TRBJ2-3; D is undetermined. The V gene's germline CDR1 is MGHRA and CDR2 YSYEKL. This CDR3 contains 16 residues.

The J gene is TRBJ2-1, the V gene TRBV11-2, with TRBD1 matching 8 bases. V gave up 2 bases and J gave up 7 bases; unmatched junction bases: 10. From germline, CDR1 is SGHAT and CDR2 FQNNGV. The CDR3 runs 16 residues. DNA of the CDR3: TGTGCCAGCAGCTTATTACCAGGACAGGGTAGGAATGAGCAGTTCTTC. It codes for CASSLLPGQGRNEQFF. Full variable domain (remainder filled in from reference TRBV11-2 and TRBJ2-1): EAGVAQSPRYKIIEKRQSVAFWCNPISGHATLYWYQQILGQGPKLLIQFQNNGVVDDSQLPKDRFSAERLKGVDSTLKIQPAKLEDSAVYLCASSLLPGQGRNEQFFGPGTRLTVL.

This CDR3 reads CASSLVAVGNTGELFF. The CDR3 region has the DNA TGCGCCAGCAGCTTGGTAGCGGTGGGGAACACCGGGGAGCTGTTTTTT. The V gene is TRBV5-1, the J gene TRBJ2-2; possibly TRBD2 for D (6 bases). This CDR3 contains 16 residues. Trimming removed 0 bases at V and 1 base at J, with 10 bases between. Germline CDR1 reads SGHRS; CDR2 reads YFSETQ.

The gene calls are TRBV10-2 and TRBJ1-3; 12 positions match TRBD1. The CDR3 totals 15 residues. V shed 7 bases and J 4 bases; nucleotides not matched to a gene: 5. Germline V gene sequence: CDR1 WSHSY, CDR2 SAAADI. The CDR3 DNA reads TGCGCCAGCACCGGGACAGGGGGCGCGGGAAACACCATATATTTT. Its translation: CASTGTGGAGNTIYF.